This is a list of T cell receptor beta chains from one sample in a study of Graves' ophthalmopathy and Graves' hyperthyroidism. TCRdb re-called the multiplex PCR reads with MiXCR, one entry per CDR3 protein. The sample carries 340,000 or so distinct CDR3 sequences, roughly 15% recorded once. The sequenced material came from peripheral blood. All receptors derive from an adult man with Graves' ophthalmopathy. Each CDR3 is given with its conserved first and last residue. D genes are given only for firm matches. Some rows have no size entry. The others give once, few or many, or a class for an expanded clone.

>NA|many|TRBJ2-6|TRBV27
CASSLLGSGANVLTF
TGTGCCAGCAGTTTATTGGGATCCGGGGCCAACGTCCTGACTTTC
>NA|NA|TRBJ1-5|TRBV28
CASSRPPRGQPQHF
TGTGCCAGCAGTCGCCCTCCTCGGGGTCAGCCCCAGCATTTT
>NA|many|TRBJ2-7|TRBV10-3
CAISESPGSYEQYF
TGTGCCATCAGTGAGTCGCCAGGGTCCTACGAGCAGTACTTC
>NA|many|TRBJ1-2|TRBV28
CASRSREMGYTF
TGTGCCAGCAGGTCACGGGAGATGGGCTACACCTTC
>NA|many|TRBJ1-1|TRBV29-1
CSVLERVNTEAFF
TGCAGCGTTCTGGAACGGGTGAACACTGAAGCTTTCTTT
>TRBD1|many|TRBJ1-2|TRBV7-2
CASSQAQGAFGYTF
TGTGCCAGCAGCCAGGCACAGGGGGCGTTCGGCTACACCTTC
>NA|many|TRBJ1-6|TRBV27
CASSLYPGYNNSPLHF
TGTGCCAGCAGTTTATATCCAGGTTACAATAATTCACCCCTCCACTTT
>NA|many|TRBJ1-2|TRBV6-5
CASRREEGNYGYTF
TGTGCCAGCAGAAGGGAGGAAGGAAACTATGGCTACACCTTC
>TRBD1|NA|TRBJ2-7|TRBV12-3/TRBV12-4
CASSLRGRGNEYEQYF
TGTGCCAGCAGTTTAAGAGGCAGGGGGAATGAATACGAGCAGTACTTC
>NA|many|TRBJ1-5|TRBV12-3/TRBV12-4
CASSSGLGNQPQHF
TGTGCCAGCAGTTCGGGACTGGGAAATCAGCCCCAGCATTTT
>NA|NA|TRBJ1-1|TRBV24-1
CATSDGLAAFF
TGTGCCACCAGTGATGGCCTCGCGGCTTTCTTT
>NA|many|TRBJ1-2|TRBV7-2
CASSLGGSDYGYTF
TGTGCCAGCAGCTTAGGAGGGTCGGACTATGGCTACACCTTC
>NA|many|TRBJ2-7|TRBV9
CASSVGVPSYEQYF
TGTGCCAGCAGCGTTGGCGTCCCCTCCTACGAGCAGTACTTC
>NA|NA|TRBJ1-1|TRBV6-5
CASRYGVRATEAFF
TGTGCCAGCAGGTACGGGGTCAGGGCCACTGAAGCTTTCTTT
>TRBD1|many|TRBJ2-7|TRBV7-2
CASRTGPHEQYF
TGTGCCAGCAGGACAGGGCCCCACGAGCAGTACTTC
>TRBD2|many|TRBJ2-2|TRBV6-5
CASSSARVAGNTGELFF
TGTGCCAGCAGTTCCGCCCGGGTAGCGGGGAACACCGGGGAGCTGTTTTTT
>NA|many|TRBJ2-5|TRBV20-1
CSARELLGQETQYF
TGCAGTGCTAGAGAACTCCTCGGACAAGAGACCCAGTACTTC